The 9 T cell receptor beta chains in this list originate from one sample, sequenced in a study of T-cell memory formation after mild COVID-19. In TCRdb, the 5' RACE reads were re-called with MiXCR into one record per CDR3 protein. The profile shows approximately 350,000 distinct CDR3 sequences, roughly an eighth of them singletons. The sample comprised PBMCs or a T cell subset sorted from them (not recorded which). These receptors all come from a man aged 18 to 29 who had mild COVID-19 (a few samples of this study predate the infection). Cell type and time point are not known.

The chain uses TRBV4-3 and TRBJ1-5; D is unclear. Trimming shortened V by 4 bases and J by 4 bases, and 8 bases separated the two germline ends. The CDR3 extends over 13 amino acids. The V gene's germline CDR1 is LGHNA and CDR2 YSLEER. For the CDR3, the DNA is TGCGCCAGCAGCCGATCTCGAAATCAGCCCCAGCATTTT. Translated, it gives CASSRSRNQPQHF.

This clonotype was recorded a few times. This sequence joins TRBV7-9 and TRBJ2-2; D is uncertain. V was pared by 5 bases and J by 1 base, with 11 bases between. Per the germline V gene, CDR1 is SEHNR and CDR2 is FQNEAQ (reference sequence). The CDR3 is 15 residues long. CDR3 DNA: TGTGCCAGCAGCCCCTGGTCCATGAACACCGGGGAGCTGTTTTTT. Amino acid sequence: CASSPWSMNTGELFF.

V usage is TRBV4-1 and J usage is TRBJ2-5; D is tentatively TRBD1 or TRBD2 (6 bases each). From germline, CDR1 is MGHRA and CDR2 YSYEKL. Deletions cut 2 bases from V and 0 bases from J, with 13 bases between. CDR3 length equals 16 residues. The CDR3 sequence is CASSQIGGGYQETQYF. The CDR3, as DNA: TGCGCCAGCAGCCAAATCGGGGGCGGGTACCAAGAGACCCAGTACTTC.

This chain uses TRBV5-1 with TRBJ1-5; D gene uncertain. Trimming removed 0 bases from V and 4 bases from J, with 17 bases in between. Germline CDR1 SGHRS, CDR2 YFSETQ. The CDR3 consists of 17 residues. CDR3 nucleotide sequence: TGCGCCAGCAGCTTGGGGCCGGCAGACGGATGGAATCAGCCCCAGCATTTT. Amino acid sequence: CASSLGPADGWNQPQHF.

This clonotype was detected a few times. The genes are TRBV20-1 and TRBJ2-5, with D maybe TRBD2 (6 bases). Trimming cost V 6 bases and J 7 bases, with 12 bases left between them. This CDR3 comprises 11 residues. Germline CDR1 DFQATT, CDR2 SNEGSKA (reference sequence). The CDR3 DNA sequence: TGCAGTGCGACGCAAGCGGGGACCCAGTACTTC. Translated: CSATQAGTQYF.

The chain links TRBV10-2 to TRBJ2-7; no firm D call. V shed 4 bases and J shed 6 bases, with 10 bases lying between them. Germline V gene lookup returns CDR1 WSHSY and CDR2 SAAADI. The CDR3 spans 12 residues. CDR3 sequence: CASSGVSVEQYF. CDR3 DNA: TGCGCCAGCAGTGGGGTATCCGTCGAGCAGTACTTC.

The sample holds a few counts of this clonotype. The rearrangement uses TRBV4-1 and TRBJ1-5; D is perhaps TRBD1 (5 bases). The CDR3 contains 16 residues. Trimming removed 0 bases at V and 0 bases at J, with 9 bases between. From germline, CDR1 is MGHRA and CDR2 YSYEKL. The CDR3 sequence: CASSQEGPYSNQPQHF. In DNA, the CDR3 is TGCGCCAGCAGCCAAGAGGGGCCGTATAGCAATCAGCCCCAGCATTTT.

This clonotype appeared a few times. The rearrangement joins TRBV12-5 to TRBJ1-1; D gene unclear. V lost 3 bases to trimming and J lost 6 bases, with 14 bases between them. The CDR3 length is 14 residues. Per germline, CDR1 LGHNT and CDR2 FRNRAP. Here the CDR3 DNA reads TGTGCTAGTGGTTTAAGAGTCGGGGAACCTGAAGCTTTCTTT. This encodes CASGLRVGEPEAFF.

This clonotype was seen a few times. The gene calls are TRBV11-2 and TRBJ2-2; TRBD1 might be the D (7 bases). Trimming left V 1 base short and J 5 bases short, with 17 bases between. This CDR3 comprises 17 residues. CDR1 SGHAT and CDR2 FQNNGV come from the germline V gene. The CDR3 DNA reads as TGTGCCAGCAGCTTAGCCTTTGGGCAGGGGGGAACCGGGGAGCTGTTTTTT. This codes for CASSLAFGQGGTGELFF.